Detailed here is one TCR beta chain. Original methodology: Scientists estimated how many nucleated cells there were by amplifying reference gene primers. The repertoire was sequenced with immunoSEQ multiplex PCR; TCRdb's copy has only in-frame clones and lacks some. V, J and clone size are those of that table, while D and trimming were read from the DNA. In the table there are 200,000 to 250,000 clones, under 85% of which are singletons. The record originates from a study of blood T cell repertoires in COVID-19. The overall study: PBMCs, B-cell-depleted T cells, or T cells provided the cDNA or gDNA that made up the material.

From germline, CDR1 is KGHSH and CDR2 LQKENI. Trimming cost V 4 bases and J 4 bases; bases outside gene matches: 16. The CDR3 has 18 amino acids. Cohort assignment relied on participant-reported clinical history. The specimen was PBMCs or T cells enriched from blood (not recorded which). The chain joins TRBV18 to TRBJ1-3, with TRBD1 matching 7 bases. The receptor was isolated from a man in his fifties or sixties who had recovered from COVID-19. CDR3 residues: CASSHENLQGSKGNTIYF. The CDR3 DNA reads as TGTGCCAGCTCACACGAAAACCTACAGGGGAGTAAAGGAAACACCATATATTTT.